What follows is one TCR beta chain and its context. The J segment lost 5 bases and the V segment lost 0 bases, leaving 6 bases of the junction unmatched. Looked up from germline, CDR1 is LGHNA and CDR2 is YSLEER. The CDR3 runs to 15 residues. This entry is derived from a study of shared T cell receptors in the human thymus. Some clones are missing from TCRdb's copy, which holds only in-frame ones; the method was immunoSEQ multiplex PCR. The sample has hundreds of thousands of clones; more than 75% are singletons. This sample also appeared in a second study, on human thymus T cells. From that paper: Finnish infants who were healthy and having corrective surgery for congenital heart defects made up the donors. Obtained as resections during corrective heart surgery, the thymus tissue was then studied. Apparent bias marked the V and J gene usage of thymic and blood repertoires.

The chain employs TRBV4-3 and TRBJ2-5; TRBD2 agrees at 7 bases. The sample comprised thymocytes. This clonotype was sampled from a boy in the first two years of life with a congenital heart defect. The CDR3 sequence is CASSQDKREGETQYF. The CDR3 DNA is TGCGCCAGCAGCCAAGACAAGCGGGAAGGGGAGACCCAGTACTTC.